This T cell receptor (beta chain) was sequenced in a study of blood T cells in healthy people across ages. The CDR3 is 13 amino acids. Trimming pared 5 bases from V and 11 bases from J, leaving 16 bases between. CDR1 is SGHTA, CDR2 FQGNSA, per germline. The authors ran a second PCR of 7 to 11 cycles using a sample-barcoded 5' primer and a J-beta primer mix. A single record per CDR3 protein comes from TCRdb applying MiXCR to the 5' RACE reads. The sample lists 450,000 to 600,000 distinct CDR3 sequences; about 25% were seen once. Study outcomes and limitations: Strongly correlated with naive T cell percentage was TCR beta diversity.

This clonotype was seen once. Antigen unknown. These records were also assigned to another study, of T cells of mothers and their children. That work adds: Maternal samples each gave over 9 million TCR beta CDR3 reads, and child samples roughly 3.3 million each.

Sequenced sample: blood. The gene calls are TRBV7-2 and TRBJ1-5; weak D call: TRBD1 (6 bases). This TCR came from a boy between 2 and 10 years old in good health. The CDR3 protein is CASSSQGGRSQHF. The CDR3 DNA is TGTGCCAGCAGCAGTCAAGGGGGTCGTTCCCAGCATTTT.